These 21 T cell receptor beta chains were sequenced from one sample in a study of OX40 agonist ivuxolimab in advanced cancers. TCRdb keeps only in-frame clones here, not all; method: immunoSEQ multiplex PCR. The sample contains fewer than 55,000 clones, approximately 87% of which appear only once. The input for sequencing was CD4+ or CD8+ T cells sorted from blood, taken in a trial of the OX40 agonist ivuxolimab. The receptors come from an adult with an advanced solid tumor such as melanoma, head and neck, liver or kidney cancer.

The chain carries TRBV19 and TRBJ2-5; D possibly corresponds to TRBD1 (6 bases). V dropped 5 bases and J dropped 6 bases, with 13 bases sitting between them. CDR3 length equals 13 residues. Germline assignment: CDR1 LNHDA and CDR2 SQIVND (reference sequence). Here the CDR3 reads CASSLQGPKTQYF. CDR3 sequence (DNA): TGTGCCAGTAGTCTACAGGGTCCCAAGACCCAGTACTTC.

The chain joins TRBV6-6 to TRBJ1-2; no clear D gene. Germline CDR1 and CDR2: MNHNY and SVGAGI (reference sequence). The CDR3 covers 14 residues. V was clipped by 4 bases and J by 6 bases, with 15 bases between them. CDR3 DNA sequence: TGTGCCAGCAGTTCCCTAGGAGGGAGCCATGGCTACACCTTC. It translates to CASSSLGGSHGYTF.

This clone was found once. The CDR3 nucleotides are TGCGCCAGCAGCCAAGTCCAAGGGGTCGGCAATCAGCCCCAGCATTTT. It codes for CASSQVQGVGNQPQHF. This chain links TRBV4-1 with TRBJ1-5; D might be TRBD1 (5 bases). The CDR3 has 16 residues. Trimming took 1 base from V and 2 from J, leaving 12 bases between them. CDR1 is MGHRA and CDR2 is YSYEKL in the germline V gene.

The V call is TRBV7-6, the J call TRBJ1-2; D may be TRBD1 (5 bases). Germline CDR1 and CDR2: SGHVS and FNYEAQ. Trimming removed 0 bases from V and 6 bases from J, with 14 bases in between. CDR3 length equals 15 residues. CDR3 in amino acids: CASSLAVGGIHGYTF. In DNA form, the CDR3 reads TGTGCCAGCAGCTTAGCGGTCGGGGGGATCCATGGCTACACCTTC.

The chain recombines TRBV6-5 with TRBJ1-2; D is ambiguous. CDR1 MNHEY and CDR2 SVGAGI come from the germline V gene. V lost 10 bases and J lost 0, with 12 bases in between. This CDR3 contains 13 residues. CDR3 in amino acids: CATHLRANYGYTF. The CDR3, as DNA: TGTGCCACCCACCTAAGGGCTAACTATGGCTACACCTTC.

By sample fraction, this clone is large. The chain joins TRBV9 to TRBJ1-1; 8 bases agree with TRBD1. Germline CDR1 reads SGDLS; CDR2 reads YYNGEE. There are 13 residues in the CDR3. The trim removed 3 bases at V and 7 bases at J, leaving 5 bases unmatched. CDR3 amino acids: CASSAGGRGEAFF. CDR3 in DNA: TGTGCCAGCAGCGCAGGGGGCCGAGGTGAAGCTTTCTTT.

The chain recombines TRBV4-2 with TRBJ2-1, with D possibly being TRBD2 (6 bases). This CDR3 is 15 amino acids long. CDR1 LGHNA and CDR2 YNFKEQ come from the germline V gene. V was trimmed by 4 bases and J by 0 bases, leaving 10 bases between them. The CDR3 bases are TGTGCCAGCAGCCCTAAGACTAGCTCCTACAATGAGCAGTTCTTC. Its translation: CASSPKTSSYNEQFF.

This clone was detected only once. The gene calls are TRBV9 and TRBJ2-1, with D perhaps matching TRBD2 (6 bases). Germline CDR1 is SGDLS and CDR2 is YYNGEE. V was trimmed by 0 bases and J by 8 bases, leaving 9 bases between them. This CDR3 has 13 amino acids. CDR3 DNA: TGTGCCAGCAGCGTAGACCCTAGCGATGAGCAGTTCTTC. As protein: CASSVDPSDEQFF.

The chain recombines TRBV9 with TRBJ2-7; maybe TRBD2 (6 bases). The V and J ends lost 3 bases and 6 bases respectively, with 16 bases between them. The CDR3 is 14 amino acids. Germline CDR1 reads SGDLS; CDR2 reads YYNGEE. The CDR3 spells CASSDGGLWSEQYF. The CDR3 DNA reads as TGTGCCAGCAGCGATGGGGGGTTGTGGAGCGAGCAGTACTTC.

The chain has TRBV10-3 and TRBJ2-6; D perhaps matches TRBD1 (6 bases). The germline V and J ends were trimmed by 6 bases and 0 bases, with 15 bases remaining between them. From germline, CDR1 is ENHRY and CDR2 SYGVKD. The CDR3 totals 17 residues. The CDR3 sequence is CAIRVDRLASGANVLTF. In nucleotides, the CDR3 is TGTGCCATCAGGGTCGACAGGCTCGCCTCTGGGGCCAACGTCCTGACTTTC.

The chain combines TRBV5-8 with TRBJ2-7; either TRBD1 or TRBD2 may fit D (5 bases each). From germline, CDR1 is SGHTS and CDR2 YDEGEE. The CDR3 covers 14 residues. Trimming stripped 4 bases from V and 3 bases from J, with 14 bases between. The chain's CDR3 is CASSLLRGDYEQYF. CDR3 DNA: TGTGCCAGCAGCCTCCTAAGGGGAGACTACGAGCAGTACTTC.

This chain uses TRBV27 with TRBJ2-1, with 13 bases aligning to TRBD2. The germline gives CDR1 MNHEY, CDR2 SMNVEV (reference sequence). CDR3 size: 15 residues. V shed 6 bases, J shed 6 bases, and the junction held 5 bases outside the gene matches. The CDR3 DNA is TGTGCCAGCAGCCTCACTAGCGGGGGGGCCAATGAGCAGTTCTTC. Its protein is CASSLTSGGANEQFF.

The chain joins TRBV21-1 to TRBJ1-2; TRBD1 was called by the table and not checked on the DNA. TRBV21-1 is a pseudogene. There are 16 residues in the CDR3. CDR3 nucleotides: TGTGCCAGCAGGAAGGATTCGGGACAGAAAACCTATGGCTACACCTTC. Translation gives CASRKDSGQKTYGYTF.

This clone came up once. This chain uses TRBV4-3 with TRBJ2-2; no firm D call. Germline lookup yields CDR1 LGHNA and CDR2 YSLEER. The CDR3 is 14 amino acids. Trimming took off 0 bases at V and 7 bases at J, with 9 bases between the two ends. Here the CDR3 reads CASSQDSTDGELFF. The CDR3 nucleotides are TGCGCCAGCAGCCAAGACAGTACGGACGGGGAGCTGTTTTTT.

This chain joins TRBV5-1 and TRBJ1-1; no reliable D call. From germline, CDR1 is SGHRS and CDR2 YFSETQ. Between the trimmed V and J ends, which lost 3 bases and 1 base, there was a span of 7 bases. The CDR3 totals 13 residues. The CDR3 is CASSWGENTEAFF. DNA of the CDR3: TGCGCCAGCAGCTGGGGAGAGAACACTGAAGCTTTCTTT.

The V gene is TRBV29-1, the J gene TRBJ2-7; 11 bases fit TRBD2. CDR3 length: 17 amino acids. CDR1 and CDR2 (germline): SQVTM, ANQGSEA. After removal of 2 bases from V and 0 bases from J, the junction contained 9 bases not matched to a gene. CDR3 nucleotides: TGCAGCGTTGAACGCCTAGCGGGAGGAGGAAGCTCCTACGAGCAGTACTTC. This gives the protein CSVERLAGGGSSYEQYF.

The rearrangement uses TRBV18 and TRBJ1-1; 7 nucleotides agree with TRBD1. CDR1 is KGHSH, CDR2 LQKENI, per germline. J was trimmed by 4 bases and V by 1 base; bases with no gene match: 9. The CDR3 spans 16 residues. This chain's CDR3 is CASSPQDRVRGTEAFF. Here the CDR3 DNA reads TGTGCCAGCTCACCACAAGACAGGGTAAGAGGCACTGAAGCTTTCTTT.

The chain is built from TRBV13 and TRBJ1-5; 8 bases line up with TRBD1. The CDR3 totals 16 residues. After removal of 1 base from V and 2 bases from J, the junction contained 4 bases not matched to a gene. Per germline, CDR1 PRHDT and CDR2 FYEKMQ (reference sequence). The CDR3, as DNA: TGTGCCAGCAGCTTAGCGACAGGGGACGGCAATCAGCCCCAGCATTTT. It translates to CASSLATGDGNQPQHF.

V and J are TRBV30 and TRBJ1-5; 10 bases map to TRBD1. Germline assignment: CDR1 GTSNPN and CDR2 SVGIG (reference sequence). Trimming took 4 bases from V and 7 from J; bases not matched to a gene: 7. This CDR3 has 14 amino acids. CDR3 DNA: TGTGCCTGGAAACGACAGGGGGCGATACAGCCCCAGCATTTT. Translating it yields CAWKRQGAIQPQHF.

This clone has only a few counts. The chain employs TRBV27 and TRBJ2-7; TRBD2 agrees at 8 bases. The CDR3 runs 13 residues. Germline CDR1 is MNHEY and CDR2 is SMNVEV (reference sequence). Losses at the gene ends were 8 bases for V and 7 bases for J; bases not matched to a gene: 10. CDR3 in DNA: TGTGCCAGCGGGGTCGGGGGGGCAAGTGAGCAGTACTTC. Translating it yields CASGVGGASEQYF.

The CDR3 loop reads CASSAYQDYSGNTIYF. CDR3 bases: TGTGCCAGCAGCGCCTACCAGGACTACTCTGGAAACACCATATATTTT. V is TRBV9 and J is TRBJ1-3, with D unresolved. Trimming cost V 3 bases and J 0 bases, with 13 bases left between them. CDR1 is SGDLS, CDR2 YYNGEE, per germline. The CDR3 is 16 amino acids.